This T cell receptor beta chain is drawn from a study of T-cell reconstitution after alpha-beta-depleted transplantation in children. Findings of the study overall: The origin of alpha-beta T cells about two months after transplant was reportedly several hundred expanded graft clones. At the one-year point after transplant, T-cell counts and TCRbeta diversity were found to come mostly from T cells that had been newly produced. From surviving recipient T cells and thymic progenitors came the high day-60 TCRbeta diversity observed in some patients.

Only a few counts were recorded for this clonotype. The antigen is not known. Library preparation (for TCRbeta) was performed with unique molecular identifiers. TCRdb fed the PCR reads into MiXCR, producing one record per CDR3 protein. The data show roughly 98,000 distinct CDR3 sequences, with about 14% seen just once and around 19% held by the top ten. The CDR3 has 15 residues. Germline V gives CDR1 LNHNV, CDR2 YYDKDF (reference sequence). V was clipped by 1 base and J by 1 base, with 11 bases between them. Source: PBMCs, mostly from graft donor cells, taken 180 days after TCRalphabeta/CD19-depleted stem cell transplant. The chain links TRBV15 to TRBJ2-7, with D perhaps matching TRBD2 (6 bases). The sequence derives from a male patient aged 2 to 10 who had a stem cell transplant for acute lymphoblastic leukemia, so the T cells may come from the graft donor. Written as DNA, the CDR3 is TGTGCCACCAGCAGAGTGGGACTGGAATCCTACGAGCAGTACTTC. Protein product: CATSRVGLESYEQYF.